The entry below describes one T cell receptor beta chain. Its specificity is not known. This record belongs to a study of beta chain features in type 1 diabetes. Looking at the study overall: The patients were much like the healthy donors in age, gender and cell yields.

Study results and limitations: Small HLA sub-analyses could not settle whether HLA shapes TCRB rearrangement.

Germline V gene data show CDR1 as SGHKS and CDR2 as YYEKEE (reference sequence). Deletions cut 1 base from V and 7 bases from J, with 15 bases between. The CDR3 runs to 15 residues. Of the isolated RNA, all was reverse transcribed, and so the sequenced material was expressed TCRB transcripts. The assay was immunoSEQ multiplex PCR, and TCRdb's table has in-frame clones only and misses some. The sample consists of 150,000 to 200,000 clones, over 7.5% of them appearing once. What was sequenced was central memory CD4+ T cells from blood. The V gene is TRBV5-5, the J gene TRBJ2-1; D perhaps matches TRBD1 (6 bases). This clonotype originated in a woman between 18 and 29 years old in good health. For the CDR3, the DNA is TGTGCCAGCAGCTTGACCACAGGGACGGGAAATGAGCAGTTCTTC. Its translation: CASSLTTGTGNEQFF.